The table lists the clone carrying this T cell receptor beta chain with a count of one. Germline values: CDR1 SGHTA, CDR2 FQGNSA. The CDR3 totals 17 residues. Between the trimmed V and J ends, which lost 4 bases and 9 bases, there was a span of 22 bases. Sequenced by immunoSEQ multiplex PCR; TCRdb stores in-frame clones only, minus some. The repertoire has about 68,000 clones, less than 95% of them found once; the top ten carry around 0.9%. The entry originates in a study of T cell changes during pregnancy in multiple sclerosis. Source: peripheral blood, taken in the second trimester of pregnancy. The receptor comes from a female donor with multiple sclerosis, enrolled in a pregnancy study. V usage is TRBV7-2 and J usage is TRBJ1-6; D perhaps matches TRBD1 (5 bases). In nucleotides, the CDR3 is TGTGCCAGCAGCTCGCTCGCGGGGGATACGGTTGGTTCACCCCTCCACTTT. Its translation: CASSSLAGDTVGSPLHF.